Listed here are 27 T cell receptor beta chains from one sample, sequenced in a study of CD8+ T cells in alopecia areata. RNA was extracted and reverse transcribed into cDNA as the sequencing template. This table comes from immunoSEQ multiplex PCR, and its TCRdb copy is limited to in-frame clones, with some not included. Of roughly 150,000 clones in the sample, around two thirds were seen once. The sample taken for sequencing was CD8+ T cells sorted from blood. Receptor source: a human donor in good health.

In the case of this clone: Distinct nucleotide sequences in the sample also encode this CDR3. CDR3 region: CSVGDYEQYF. The CDR3 DNA is TGCAGCGTTGGGGACTACGAGCAGTACTTC. This sequence joins TRBV29-1 and TRBJ2-7; D is ambiguous. Trimming removed 4 bases at V and 3 bases at J, with 4 bases between. CDR3 size: 10 residues. CDR1 and CDR2 from the germline V gene are SQVTM and ANQGSEA.

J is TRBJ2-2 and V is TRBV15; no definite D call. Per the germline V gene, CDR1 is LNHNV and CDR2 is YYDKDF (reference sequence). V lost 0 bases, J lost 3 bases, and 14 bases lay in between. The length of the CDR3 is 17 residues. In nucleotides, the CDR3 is TGTGCCACCAGCAGAGATGGCCTAGATGTATACACCGGGGAGCTGTTTTTT. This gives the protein CATSRDGLDVYTGELFF.

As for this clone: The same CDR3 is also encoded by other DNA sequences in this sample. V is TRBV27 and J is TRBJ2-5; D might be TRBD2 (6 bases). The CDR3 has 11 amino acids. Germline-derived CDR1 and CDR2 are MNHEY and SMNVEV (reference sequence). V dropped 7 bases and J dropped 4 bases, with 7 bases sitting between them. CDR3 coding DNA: TGTGCCAGCATGGGAGGAGAGACCCAGTACTTC. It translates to CASMGGETQYF.

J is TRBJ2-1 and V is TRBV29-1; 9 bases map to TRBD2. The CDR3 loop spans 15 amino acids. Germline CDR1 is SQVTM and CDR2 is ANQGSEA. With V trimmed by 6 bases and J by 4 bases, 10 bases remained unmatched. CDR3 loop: CSVPVSGRPYNEQFF. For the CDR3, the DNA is TGCAGCGTCCCCGTTAGCGGGAGACCATACAATGAGCAGTTCTTC.

CDR3 nucleotide sequence: TGTGCCAGCAGTGAGGGGCAGCCGTCCGTAACTTATAGCAATCAGCCCCAGCATTTT. Amino acids: CASSEGQPSVTYSNQPQHF. V is TRBV2 and J is TRBJ1-5; D possibly corresponds to TRBD1 (5 bases). Trimming took 3 bases from V and 0 from J, leaving 21 bases between them. The CDR3 is 19 residues long. The germline V gene has CDR1 SNHLY and CDR2 FYNNEI.

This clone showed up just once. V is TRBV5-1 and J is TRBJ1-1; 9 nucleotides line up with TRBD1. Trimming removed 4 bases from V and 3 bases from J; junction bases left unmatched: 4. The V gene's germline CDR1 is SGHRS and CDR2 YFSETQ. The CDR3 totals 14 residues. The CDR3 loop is CASSVDRGDTEAFF. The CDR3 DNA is TGCGCCAGCAGCGTGGACAGGGGTGACACTGAAGCTTTCTTT.

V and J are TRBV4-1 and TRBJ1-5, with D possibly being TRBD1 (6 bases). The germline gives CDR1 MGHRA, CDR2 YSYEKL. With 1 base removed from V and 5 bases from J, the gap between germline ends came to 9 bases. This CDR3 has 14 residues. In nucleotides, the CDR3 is TGCGCCAGCAGCCAAGTACAGGGTTATCAGCCCCAGCATTTT. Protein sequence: CASSQVQGYQPQHF.

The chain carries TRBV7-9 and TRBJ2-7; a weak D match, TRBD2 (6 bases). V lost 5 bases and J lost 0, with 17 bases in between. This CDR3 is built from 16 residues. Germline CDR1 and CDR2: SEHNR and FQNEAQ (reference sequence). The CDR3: CASSGIRDGSSYEQYF. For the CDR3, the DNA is TGTGCCAGCAGCGGGATCCGGGACGGGAGCTCCTACGAGCAGTACTTC.

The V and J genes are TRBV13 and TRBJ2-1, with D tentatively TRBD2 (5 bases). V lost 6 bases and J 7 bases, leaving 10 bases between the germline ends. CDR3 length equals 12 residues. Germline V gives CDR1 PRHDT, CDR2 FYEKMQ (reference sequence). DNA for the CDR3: TGTGCCAGCAGTTCGGGGAATAATGAGCAGTTCTTC. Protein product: CASSSGNNEQFF.

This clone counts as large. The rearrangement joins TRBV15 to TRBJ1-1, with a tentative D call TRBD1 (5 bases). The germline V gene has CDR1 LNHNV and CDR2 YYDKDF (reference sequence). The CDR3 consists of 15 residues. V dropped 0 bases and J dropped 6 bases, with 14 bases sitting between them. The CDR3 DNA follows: TGTGCCACCAGCAGAGAGAACATCGAACAGGCTGAAGCTTTCTTT. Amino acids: CATSRENIEQAEAFF.

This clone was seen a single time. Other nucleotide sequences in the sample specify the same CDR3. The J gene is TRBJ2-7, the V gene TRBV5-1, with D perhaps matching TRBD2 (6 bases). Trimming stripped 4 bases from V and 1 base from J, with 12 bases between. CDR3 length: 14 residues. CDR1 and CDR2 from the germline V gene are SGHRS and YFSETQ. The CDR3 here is CASSLTGTSYEQYF. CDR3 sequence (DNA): TGCGCCAGCAGCCTGACGGGGACTTCCTACGAGCAGTACTTC.

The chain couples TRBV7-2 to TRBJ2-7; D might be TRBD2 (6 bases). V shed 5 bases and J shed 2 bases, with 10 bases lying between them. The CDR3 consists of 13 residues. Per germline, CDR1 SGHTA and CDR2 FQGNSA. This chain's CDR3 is CASSAGGAYEQYF. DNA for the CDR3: TGTGCCAGCAGCGCCGGGGGAGCCTACGAGCAGTACTTC.

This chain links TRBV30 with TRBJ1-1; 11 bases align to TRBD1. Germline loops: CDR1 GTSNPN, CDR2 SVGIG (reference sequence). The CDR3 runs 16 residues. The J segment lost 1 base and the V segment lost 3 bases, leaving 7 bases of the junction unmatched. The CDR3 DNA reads TGTGCCTGGAGCTTTCCTGGGACAGGGGGGAACACTGAAGCTTTCTTT. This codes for CAWSFPGTGGNTEAFF.

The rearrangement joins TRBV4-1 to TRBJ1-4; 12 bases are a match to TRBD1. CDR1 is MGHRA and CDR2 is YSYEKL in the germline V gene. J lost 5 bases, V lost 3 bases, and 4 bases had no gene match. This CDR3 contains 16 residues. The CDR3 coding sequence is TGCGCCAGCAGCCATGGGGACAGGGGGCTCAATGAAAAACTGTTTTTT. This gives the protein CASSHGDRGLNEKLFF.

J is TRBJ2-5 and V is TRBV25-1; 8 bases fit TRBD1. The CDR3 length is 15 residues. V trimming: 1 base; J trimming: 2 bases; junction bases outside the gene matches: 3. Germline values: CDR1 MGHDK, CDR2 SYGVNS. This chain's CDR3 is CASSEFGTGQETQYF. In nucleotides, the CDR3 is TGTGCCAGCAGTGAATTTGGGACAGGACAAGAGACCCAGTACTTC. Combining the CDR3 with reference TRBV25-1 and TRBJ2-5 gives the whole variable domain EADIYQTPRYLVIGTGKKITLECSQTMGHDKMYWYQQDPGMELHLIHYSYGVNSTEKGDLSSESTVSRIRTEHFPLTLESARPSHTSQYLCASSEFGTGQETQYFGPGTRLLVL.

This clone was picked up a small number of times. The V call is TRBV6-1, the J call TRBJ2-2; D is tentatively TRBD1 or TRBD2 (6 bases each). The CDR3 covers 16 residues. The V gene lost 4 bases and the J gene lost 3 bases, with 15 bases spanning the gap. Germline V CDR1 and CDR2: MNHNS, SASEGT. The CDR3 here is CASSGGAGRYTGELFF. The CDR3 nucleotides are TGTGCCAGCAGTGGGGGGGCAGGGCGGTACACCGGGGAGCTGTTTTTT.

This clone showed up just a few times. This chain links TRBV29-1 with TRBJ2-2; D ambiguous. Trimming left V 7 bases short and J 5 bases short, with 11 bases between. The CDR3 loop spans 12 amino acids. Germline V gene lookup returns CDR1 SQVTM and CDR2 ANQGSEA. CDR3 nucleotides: TGCAGCGCCCTTCTGTCAACCGGGGAGCTGTTTTTT. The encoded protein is CSALLSTGELFF.

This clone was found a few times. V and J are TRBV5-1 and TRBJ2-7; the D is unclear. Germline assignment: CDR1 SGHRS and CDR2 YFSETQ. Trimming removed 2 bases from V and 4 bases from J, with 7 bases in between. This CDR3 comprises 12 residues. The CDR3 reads CASSFNLYEQYF. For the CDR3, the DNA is TGCGCCAGCAGCTTCAATTTGTACGAGCAGTACTTC.

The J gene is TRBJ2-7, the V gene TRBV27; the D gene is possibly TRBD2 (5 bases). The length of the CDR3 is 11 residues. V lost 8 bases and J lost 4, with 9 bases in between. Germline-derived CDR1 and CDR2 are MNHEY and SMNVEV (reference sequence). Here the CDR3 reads CASGRTYEQYF. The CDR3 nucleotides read TGTGCCAGCGGGAGAACTTACGAGCAGTACTTC.

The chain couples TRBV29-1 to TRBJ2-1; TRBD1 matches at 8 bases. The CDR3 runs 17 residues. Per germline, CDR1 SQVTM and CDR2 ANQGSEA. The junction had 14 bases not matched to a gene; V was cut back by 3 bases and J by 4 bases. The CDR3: CSVEAQGARTGYNEQFF. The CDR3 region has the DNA TGCAGCGTTGAGGCGCAGGGGGCGAGGACTGGGTACAATGAGCAGTTCTTC.

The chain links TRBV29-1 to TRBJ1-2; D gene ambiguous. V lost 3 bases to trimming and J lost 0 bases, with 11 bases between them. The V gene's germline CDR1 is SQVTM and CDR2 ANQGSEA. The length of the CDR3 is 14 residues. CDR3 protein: CSVDDVGANYGYTF. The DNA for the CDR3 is TGCAGCGTTGATGATGTGGGAGCTAACTATGGCTACACCTTC. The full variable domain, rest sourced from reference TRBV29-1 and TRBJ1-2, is SAVISQKPSRDICQRGTSLTIQCQVDSQVTMMFWYRQQPGQSLTLIATANQGSEATYESGFVIDKFPISRPNLTFSTLTVSNMSPEDSSIYLCSVDDVGANYGYTFGSGTRLTVV.

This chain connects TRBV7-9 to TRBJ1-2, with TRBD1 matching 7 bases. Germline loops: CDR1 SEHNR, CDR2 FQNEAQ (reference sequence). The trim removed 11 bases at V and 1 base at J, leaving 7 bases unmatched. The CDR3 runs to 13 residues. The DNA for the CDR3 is TGTGCCTTTAGGACAGGAATTAACTATGGCTACACCTTC. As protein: CAFRTGINYGYTF.

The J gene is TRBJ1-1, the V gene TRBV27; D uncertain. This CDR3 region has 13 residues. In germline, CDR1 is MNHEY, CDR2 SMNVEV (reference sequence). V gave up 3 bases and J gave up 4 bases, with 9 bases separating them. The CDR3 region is CASSFRGGTEAFF. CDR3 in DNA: TGTGCCAGCAGTTTTAGAGGAGGCACTGAAGCTTTCTTT.

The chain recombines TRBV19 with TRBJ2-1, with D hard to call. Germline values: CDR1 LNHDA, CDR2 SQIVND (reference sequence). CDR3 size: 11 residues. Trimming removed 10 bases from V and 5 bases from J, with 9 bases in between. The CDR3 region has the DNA TGTGCCACCCAGGAGAACAATGAGCAGTTCTTC. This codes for CATQENNEQFF.

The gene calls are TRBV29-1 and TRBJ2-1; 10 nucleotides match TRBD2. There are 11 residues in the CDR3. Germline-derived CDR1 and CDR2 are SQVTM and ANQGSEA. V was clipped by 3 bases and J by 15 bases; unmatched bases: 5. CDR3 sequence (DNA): TGCAGCGTTGAGAAGCGGGAGGGCTTGTTCTTC. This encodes CSVEKREGLFF.

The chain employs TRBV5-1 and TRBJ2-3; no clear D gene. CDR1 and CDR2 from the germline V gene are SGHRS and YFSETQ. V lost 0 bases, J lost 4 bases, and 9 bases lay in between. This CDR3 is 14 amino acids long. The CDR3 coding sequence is TGCGCCAGCAGCTTGGTTGAGAGCCCAGATACGCAGTATTTT. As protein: CASSLVESPDTQYF.

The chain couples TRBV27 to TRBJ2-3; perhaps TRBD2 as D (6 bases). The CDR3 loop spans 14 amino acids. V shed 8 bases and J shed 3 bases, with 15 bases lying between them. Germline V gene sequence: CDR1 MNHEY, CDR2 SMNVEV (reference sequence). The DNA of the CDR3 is TGTGCCAGCCAGGTCGGTGGGGGGACAGATACGCAGTATTTT. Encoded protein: CASQVGGGTDTQYF.